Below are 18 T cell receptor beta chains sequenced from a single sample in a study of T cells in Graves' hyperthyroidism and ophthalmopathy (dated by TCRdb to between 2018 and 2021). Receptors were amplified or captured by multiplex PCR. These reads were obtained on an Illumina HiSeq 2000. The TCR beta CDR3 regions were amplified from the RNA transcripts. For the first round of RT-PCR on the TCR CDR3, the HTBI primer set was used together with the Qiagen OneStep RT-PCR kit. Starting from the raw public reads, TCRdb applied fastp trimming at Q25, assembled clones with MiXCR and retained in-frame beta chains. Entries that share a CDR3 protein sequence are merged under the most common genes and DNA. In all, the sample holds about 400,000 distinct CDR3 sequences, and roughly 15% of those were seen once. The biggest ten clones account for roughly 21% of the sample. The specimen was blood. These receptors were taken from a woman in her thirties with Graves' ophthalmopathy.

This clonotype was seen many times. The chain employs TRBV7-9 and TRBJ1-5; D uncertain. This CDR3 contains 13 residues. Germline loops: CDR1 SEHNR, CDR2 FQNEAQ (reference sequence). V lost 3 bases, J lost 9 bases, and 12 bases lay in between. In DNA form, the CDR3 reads TGTGCCAGCAGCTTTACGGCCGGTCGGCCCCAGCATTTT. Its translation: CASSFTAGRPQHF.

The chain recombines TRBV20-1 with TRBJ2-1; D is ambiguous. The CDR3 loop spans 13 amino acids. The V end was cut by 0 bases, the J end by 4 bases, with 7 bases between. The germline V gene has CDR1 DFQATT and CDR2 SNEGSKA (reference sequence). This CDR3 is CSAREPLYNEQFF. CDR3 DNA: TGCAGTGCTAGAGAACCATTATACAATGAGCAGTTCTTC.

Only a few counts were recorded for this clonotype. The DNA for the CDR3 is TGCAGCGTTGAAGTAGGGACAGCCTCCTACGAGCAGTACTTC. Its protein product is CSVEVGTASYEQYF. The rearrangement uses TRBV29-1 and TRBJ2-7, with 7 bases matching TRBD1. The CDR3 spans 14 residues. Looked up from germline, CDR1 is SQVTM and CDR2 is ANQGSEA. V trimming: 1 base; J trimming: 0 bases; junction bases outside the gene matches: 3.

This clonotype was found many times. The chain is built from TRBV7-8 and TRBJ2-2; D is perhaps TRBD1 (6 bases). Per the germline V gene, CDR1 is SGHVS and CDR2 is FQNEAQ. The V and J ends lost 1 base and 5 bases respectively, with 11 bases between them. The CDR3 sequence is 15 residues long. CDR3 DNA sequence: TGTGCCAGCAGCTTAGGGGGGCGAAATACCGGGGAGCTGTTTTTT. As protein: CASSLGGRNTGELFF.

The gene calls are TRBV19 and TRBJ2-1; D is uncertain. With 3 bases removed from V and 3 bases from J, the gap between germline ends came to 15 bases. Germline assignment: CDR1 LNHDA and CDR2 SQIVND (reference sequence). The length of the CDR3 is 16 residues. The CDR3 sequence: CASSIFSRENYNEQFF. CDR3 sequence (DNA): TGTGCCAGTAGTATCTTTTCTAGGGAAAACTACAATGAGCAGTTCTTC.

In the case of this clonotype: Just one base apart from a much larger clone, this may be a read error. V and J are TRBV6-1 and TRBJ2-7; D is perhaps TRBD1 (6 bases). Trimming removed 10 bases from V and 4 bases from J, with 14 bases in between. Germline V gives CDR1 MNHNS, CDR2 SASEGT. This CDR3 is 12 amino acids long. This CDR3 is CATGQRAYEQYF. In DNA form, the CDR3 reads TGTGCCACCGGACAGAGGGCATACGAGCAGTACTTC.

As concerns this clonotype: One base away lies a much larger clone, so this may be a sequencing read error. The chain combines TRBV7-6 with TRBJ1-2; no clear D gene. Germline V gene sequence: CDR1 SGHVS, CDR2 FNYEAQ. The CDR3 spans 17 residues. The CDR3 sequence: CPSSPSLGRINNYGYTF. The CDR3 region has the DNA TGTCCCAGCAGCCCTAGCCTAGGACGGATCAATAACTATGGCTACACCTTC.

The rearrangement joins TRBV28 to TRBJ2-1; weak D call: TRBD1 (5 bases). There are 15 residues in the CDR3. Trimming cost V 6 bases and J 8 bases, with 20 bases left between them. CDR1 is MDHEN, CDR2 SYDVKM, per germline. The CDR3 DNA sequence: TGTGCCAGCAGAGTAACAGGTGGACGCGATGATGAGCAGTTCTTC. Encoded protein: CASRVTGGRDDEQFF.

CDR3 sequence reads: CSVEDRGYNEQFF. The CDR3 DNA sequence: TGCAGCGTTGAAGACAGGGGCTACAATGAGCAGTTCTTC. The chain carries TRBV29-1 and TRBJ2-1, with D maybe TRBD1 (6 bases). This CDR3 has 13 residues. Trimming shortened V by 0 bases and J by 3 bases, and 6 bases separated the two germline ends. CDR1 is SQVTM, CDR2 ANQGSEA, per germline.

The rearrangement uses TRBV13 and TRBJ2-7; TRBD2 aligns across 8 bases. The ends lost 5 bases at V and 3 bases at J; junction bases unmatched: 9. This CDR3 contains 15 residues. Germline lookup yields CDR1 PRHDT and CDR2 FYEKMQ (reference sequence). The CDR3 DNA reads TGTGCCAGCAGCCCCCTAGGCGGGGGGAACTACGAGCAGTACTTC. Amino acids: CASSPLGGGNYEQYF.

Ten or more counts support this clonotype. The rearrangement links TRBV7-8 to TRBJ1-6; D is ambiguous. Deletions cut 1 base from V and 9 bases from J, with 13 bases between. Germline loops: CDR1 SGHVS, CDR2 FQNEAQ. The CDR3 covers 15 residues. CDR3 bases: TGTGCCAGCAGCTTAGGAGTACAGAATCCTTCACCCCTCCACTTT. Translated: CASSLGVQNPSPLHF.

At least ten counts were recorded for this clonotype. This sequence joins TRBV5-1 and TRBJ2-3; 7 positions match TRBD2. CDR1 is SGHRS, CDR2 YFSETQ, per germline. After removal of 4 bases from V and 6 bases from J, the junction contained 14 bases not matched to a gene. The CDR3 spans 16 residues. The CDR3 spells CASSRTGQRGGDTQYF. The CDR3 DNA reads TGCGCCAGCAGCCGAACGGGGCAGCGGGGAGGTGATACGCAGTATTTT.

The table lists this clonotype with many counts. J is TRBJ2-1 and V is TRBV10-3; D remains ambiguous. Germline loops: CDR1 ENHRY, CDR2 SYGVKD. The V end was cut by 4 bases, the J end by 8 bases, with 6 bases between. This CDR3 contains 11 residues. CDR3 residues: CAISGGDEQFF. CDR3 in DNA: TGTGCCATCAGTGGCGGCGATGAGCAGTTCTTC.

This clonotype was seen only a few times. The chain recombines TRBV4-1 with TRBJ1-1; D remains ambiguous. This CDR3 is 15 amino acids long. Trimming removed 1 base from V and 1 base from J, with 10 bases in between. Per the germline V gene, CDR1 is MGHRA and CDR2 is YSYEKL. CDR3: CASSQGSFKNTEAFF. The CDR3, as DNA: TGCGCCAGCAGCCAAGGGTCTTTTAAGAACACTGAAGCTTTCTTT.

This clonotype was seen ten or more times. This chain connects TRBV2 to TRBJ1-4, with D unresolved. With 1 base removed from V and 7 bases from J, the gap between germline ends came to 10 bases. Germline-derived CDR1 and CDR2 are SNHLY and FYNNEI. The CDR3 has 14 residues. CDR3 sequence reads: CASSEGHGSEKLFF. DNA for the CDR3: TGTGCCAGCAGTGAAGGACATGGAAGTGAAAAACTGTTTTTT.

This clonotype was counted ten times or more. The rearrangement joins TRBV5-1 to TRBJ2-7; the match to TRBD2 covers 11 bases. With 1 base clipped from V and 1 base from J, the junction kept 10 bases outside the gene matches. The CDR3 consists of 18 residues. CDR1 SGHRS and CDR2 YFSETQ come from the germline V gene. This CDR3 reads CASSLNRGGLAESYEQYF. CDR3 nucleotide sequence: TGCGCCAGCAGCTTGAATCGGGGGGGACTAGCGGAATCCTACGAGCAGTACTTC.

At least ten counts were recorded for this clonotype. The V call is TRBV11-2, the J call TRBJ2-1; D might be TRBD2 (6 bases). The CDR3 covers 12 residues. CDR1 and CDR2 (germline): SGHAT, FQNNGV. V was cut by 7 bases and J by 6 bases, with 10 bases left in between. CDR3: CASTPGVNEQFF. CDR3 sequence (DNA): TGTGCCAGCACTCCGGGAGTCAATGAGCAGTTCTTC.

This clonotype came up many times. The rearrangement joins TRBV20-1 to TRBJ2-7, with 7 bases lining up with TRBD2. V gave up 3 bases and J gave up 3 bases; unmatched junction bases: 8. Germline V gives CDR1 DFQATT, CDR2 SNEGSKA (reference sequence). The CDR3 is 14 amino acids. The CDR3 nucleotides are TGCAGTGCTAGGGTGCCAGCGGGGCTCTACGAGCAGTACTTC. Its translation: CSARVPAGLYEQYF.